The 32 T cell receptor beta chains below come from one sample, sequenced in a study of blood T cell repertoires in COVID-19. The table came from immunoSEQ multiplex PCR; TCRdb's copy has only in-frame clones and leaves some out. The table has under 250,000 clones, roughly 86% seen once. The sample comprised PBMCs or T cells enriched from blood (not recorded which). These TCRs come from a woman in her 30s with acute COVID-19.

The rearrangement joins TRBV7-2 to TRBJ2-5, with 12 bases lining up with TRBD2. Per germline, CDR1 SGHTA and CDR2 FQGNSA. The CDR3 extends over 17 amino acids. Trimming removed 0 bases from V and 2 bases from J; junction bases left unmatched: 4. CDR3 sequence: CASSLAASGGGQETQYF. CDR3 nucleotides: TGTGCCAGCAGCTTAGCGGCTAGCGGGGGGGGGCAAGAGACCCAGTACTTC.

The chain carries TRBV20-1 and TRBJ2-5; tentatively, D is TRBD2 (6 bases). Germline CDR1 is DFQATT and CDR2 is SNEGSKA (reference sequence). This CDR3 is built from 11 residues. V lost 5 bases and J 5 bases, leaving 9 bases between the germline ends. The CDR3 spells CSAPGRETQYF. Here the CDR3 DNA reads TGCAGTGCTCCGGGGAGGGAGACCCAGTACTTC.

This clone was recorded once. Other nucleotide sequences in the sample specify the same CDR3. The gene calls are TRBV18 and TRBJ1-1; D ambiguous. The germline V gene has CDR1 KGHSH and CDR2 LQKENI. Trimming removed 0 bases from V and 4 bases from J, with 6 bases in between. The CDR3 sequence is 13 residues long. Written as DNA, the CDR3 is TGTGCCAGCTCACCACCCACTGCCACTGAAGCTTTCTTT. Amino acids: CASSPPTATEAFF.

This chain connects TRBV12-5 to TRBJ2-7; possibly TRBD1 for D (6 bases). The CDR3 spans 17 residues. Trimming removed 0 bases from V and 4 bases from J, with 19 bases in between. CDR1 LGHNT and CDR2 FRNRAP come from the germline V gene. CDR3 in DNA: TGTGCTAGTGGTTTGGTAGGGGGATCCCACTATGGGTACGAGCAGTACTTC. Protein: CASGLVGGSHYGYEQYF.

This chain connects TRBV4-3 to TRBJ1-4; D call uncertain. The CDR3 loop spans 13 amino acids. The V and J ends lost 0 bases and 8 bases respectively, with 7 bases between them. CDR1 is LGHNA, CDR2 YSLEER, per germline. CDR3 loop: CASSQDLQEKLFF. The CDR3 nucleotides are TGCGCCAGCAGCCAAGATCTACAGGAAAAACTGTTTTTT.

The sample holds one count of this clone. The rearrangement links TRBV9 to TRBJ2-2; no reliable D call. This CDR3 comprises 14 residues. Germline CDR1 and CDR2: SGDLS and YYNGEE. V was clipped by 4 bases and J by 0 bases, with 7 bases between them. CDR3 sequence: CASSQTPNTGELFF. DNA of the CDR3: TGTGCCAGCAGCCAGACACCGAACACCGGGGAGCTGTTTTTT. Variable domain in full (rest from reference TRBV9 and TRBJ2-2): DSGVTQTPKHLITATGQRVTLRCSPRSGDLSVYWYQQSLDQGLQFLIQYYNGEERAKGNILERFSAQQFPDLHSELNLSSLELGDSALYFCASSQTPNTGELFFGEGSRLTVL.

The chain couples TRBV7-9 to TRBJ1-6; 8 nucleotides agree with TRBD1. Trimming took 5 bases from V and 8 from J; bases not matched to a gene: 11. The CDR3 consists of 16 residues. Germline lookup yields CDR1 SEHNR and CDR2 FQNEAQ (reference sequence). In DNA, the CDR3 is TGTGCCAGCAGCACCCGGGACAGGCCGTCTTATTCACCCCTCCACTTT. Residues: CASSTRDRPSYSPLHF.

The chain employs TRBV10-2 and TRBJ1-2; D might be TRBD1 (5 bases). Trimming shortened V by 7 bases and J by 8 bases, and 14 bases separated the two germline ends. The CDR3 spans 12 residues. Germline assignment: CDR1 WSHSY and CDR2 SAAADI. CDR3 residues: CASKRTEGGYTF. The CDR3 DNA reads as TGCGCCAGCAAAAGGACGGAGGGGGGCTACACCTTC.

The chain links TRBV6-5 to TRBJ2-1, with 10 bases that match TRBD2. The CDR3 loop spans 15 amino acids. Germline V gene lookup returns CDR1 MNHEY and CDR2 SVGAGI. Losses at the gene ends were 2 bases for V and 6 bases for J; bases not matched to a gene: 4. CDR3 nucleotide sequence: TGTGCCAGCAGTTACGCCAGCGGGGGGGTCAATGAGCAGTTCTTC. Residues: CASSYASGGVNEQFF.

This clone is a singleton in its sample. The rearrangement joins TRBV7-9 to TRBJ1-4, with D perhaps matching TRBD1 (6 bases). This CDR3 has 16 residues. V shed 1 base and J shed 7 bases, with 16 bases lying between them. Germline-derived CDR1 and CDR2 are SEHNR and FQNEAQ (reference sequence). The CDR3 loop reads CASSLDRGGAGEKLFF. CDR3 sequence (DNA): TGTGCCAGCAGCTTAGATAGGGGGGGCGCCGGTGAAAAACTGTTTTTT.

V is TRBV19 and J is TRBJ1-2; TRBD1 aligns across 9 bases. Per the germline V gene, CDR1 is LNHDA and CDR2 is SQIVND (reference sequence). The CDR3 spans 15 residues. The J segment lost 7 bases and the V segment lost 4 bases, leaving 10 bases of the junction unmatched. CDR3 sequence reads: CASSNDRDRVRGYTF. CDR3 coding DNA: TGTGCCAGTAGTAACGACCGGGACAGGGTGCGTGGCTACACCTTC. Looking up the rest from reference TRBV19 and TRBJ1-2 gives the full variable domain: DGGITQSPKYLFRKEGQNVTLSCEQNLNHDAMYWYRQDPGQGLRLIYYSQIVNDFQKGDIAEGYSVSREKKESFPLTVTSAQKNPTAFYLCASSNDRDRVRGYTFGSGTRLTVV.

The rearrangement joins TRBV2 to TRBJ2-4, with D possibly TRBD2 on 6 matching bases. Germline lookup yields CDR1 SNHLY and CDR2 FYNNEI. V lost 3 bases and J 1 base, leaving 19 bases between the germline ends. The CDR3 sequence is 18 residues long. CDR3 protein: CASSDLASGLSAKNIQYF. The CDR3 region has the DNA TGTGCCAGCAGTGACCTAGCGAGCGGGCTGTCGGCCAAAAACATTCAGTACTTC.

The CDR3 bases are TGTGCCAGCAGCGTAGCTGTCCAAGAGACCCAGTACTTC. Translating it yields CASSVAVQETQYF. The chain has TRBV9 and TRBJ2-5; the D is unclear. The V end was cut by 0 bases, the J end by 1 base, with 4 bases between. The CDR3 is made up of 13 amino acids. Germline assignment: CDR1 SGDLS and CDR2 YYNGEE.

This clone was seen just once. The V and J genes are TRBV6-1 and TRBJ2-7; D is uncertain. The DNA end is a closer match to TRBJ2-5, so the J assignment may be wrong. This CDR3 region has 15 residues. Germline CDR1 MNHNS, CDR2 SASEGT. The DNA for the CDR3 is TGTGCCAGCAGTGAAGCGGGCCATACTCAAGAGACCCAGTACTTC. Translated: CASSEAGHTQETQYF.

CDR3 residues: CASSTDREDYGYTF. The CDR3 DNA reads as TGTGCCAGCAGCACTGACAGGGAAGACTATGGCTACACCTTC. The J gene is TRBJ1-2, the V gene TRBV7-2; 7 bases fit TRBD1. V shed 5 bases, J shed 3 bases, and the junction held 6 bases outside the gene matches. CDR3 length: 14 residues. CDR1 and CDR2 (germline): SGHTA, FQGNSA.

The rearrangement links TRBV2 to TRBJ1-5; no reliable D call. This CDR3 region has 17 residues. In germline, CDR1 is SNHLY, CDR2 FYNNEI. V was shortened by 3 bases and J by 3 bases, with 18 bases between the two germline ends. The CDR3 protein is CASSEEPPGEDNQPQHF. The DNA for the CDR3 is TGTGCCAGCAGTGAGGAACCACCCGGGGAGGACAATCAGCCCCAGCATTTT. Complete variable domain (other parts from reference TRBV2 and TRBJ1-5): EPEVTQTPSHQVTQMGQEVILRCVPISNHLYFYWYRQILGQKVEFLVSFYNNEISEKSEIFDDQFSVERPDGSNFTLKIRSTKLEDSAMYFCASSEEPPGEDNQPQHFGDGTRLSIL.

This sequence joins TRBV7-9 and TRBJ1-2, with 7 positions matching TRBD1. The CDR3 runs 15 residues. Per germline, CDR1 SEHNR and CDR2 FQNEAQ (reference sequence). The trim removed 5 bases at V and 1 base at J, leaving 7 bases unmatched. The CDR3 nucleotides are TGTGCCAGCAGCGCGACCGGGACAGATAACTATGGCTACACCTTC. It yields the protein CASSATGTDNYGYTF.

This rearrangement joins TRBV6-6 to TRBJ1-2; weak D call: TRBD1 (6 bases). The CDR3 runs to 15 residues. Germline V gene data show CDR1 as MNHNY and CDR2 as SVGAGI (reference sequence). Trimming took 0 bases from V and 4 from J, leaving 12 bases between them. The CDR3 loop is CASSYSPKQGYGYTF. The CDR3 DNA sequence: TGTGCCAGCAGTTACTCACCGAAACAGGGCTATGGCTACACCTTC.

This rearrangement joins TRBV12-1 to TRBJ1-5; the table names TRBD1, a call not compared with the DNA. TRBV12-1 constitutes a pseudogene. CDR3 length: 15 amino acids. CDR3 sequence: CASSPPGQRNQPQHF. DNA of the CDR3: TGTGCCAGCAGCCCACCTGGACAGCGCAATCAGCCCCAGCATTTT.

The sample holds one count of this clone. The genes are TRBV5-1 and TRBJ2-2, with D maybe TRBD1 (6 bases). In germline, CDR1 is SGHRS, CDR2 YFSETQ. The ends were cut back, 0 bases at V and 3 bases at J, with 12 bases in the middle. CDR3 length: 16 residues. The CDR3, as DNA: TGCGCCAGCAGCTTGGAAGGGACAACTGACACCGGGGAGCTGTTTTTT. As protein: CASSLEGTTDTGELFF.

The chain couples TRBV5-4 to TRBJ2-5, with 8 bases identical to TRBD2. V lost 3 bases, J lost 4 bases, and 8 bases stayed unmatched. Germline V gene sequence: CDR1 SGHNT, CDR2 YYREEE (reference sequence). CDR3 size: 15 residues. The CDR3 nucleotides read TGTGCCAGCAGCTCCCTAGGACTAGCTAGAGAGACCCAGTACTTC. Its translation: CASSSLGLARETQYF.

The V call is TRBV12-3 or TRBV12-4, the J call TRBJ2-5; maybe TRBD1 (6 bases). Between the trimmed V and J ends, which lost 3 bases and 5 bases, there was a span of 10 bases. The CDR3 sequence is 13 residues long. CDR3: CASSFSQGETQYF. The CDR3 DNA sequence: TGTGCCAGCAGTTTCTCGCAGGGGGAGACCCAGTACTTC.

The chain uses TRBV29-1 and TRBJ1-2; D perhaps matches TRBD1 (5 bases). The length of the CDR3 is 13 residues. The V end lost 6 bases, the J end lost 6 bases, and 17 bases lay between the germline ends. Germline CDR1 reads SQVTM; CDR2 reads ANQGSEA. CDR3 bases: TGCAGCGTGAACGCAGACTGGGGGGATGGCTACACCTTC. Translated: CSVNADWGDGYTF.

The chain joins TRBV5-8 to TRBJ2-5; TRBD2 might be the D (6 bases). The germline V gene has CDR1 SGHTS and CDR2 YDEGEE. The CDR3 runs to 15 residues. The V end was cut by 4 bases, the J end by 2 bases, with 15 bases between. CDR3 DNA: TGTGCCAGCAGCCCCCCGGGGGTCCAACAAGAGACCCAGTACTTC. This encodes CASSPPGVQQETQYF.

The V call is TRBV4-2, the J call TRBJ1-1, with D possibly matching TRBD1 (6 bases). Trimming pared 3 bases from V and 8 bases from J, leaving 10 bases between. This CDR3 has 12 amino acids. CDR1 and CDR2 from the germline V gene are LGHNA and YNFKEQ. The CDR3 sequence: CASSQEQGEAFF. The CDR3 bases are TGTGCCAGCAGCCAGGAACAGGGAGAAGCTTTCTTT.

CDR3 sequence: CASSARQVRSGQPQHF. The CDR3, as DNA: TGTGCCAGCAGTGCCCGACAGGTGAGGAGTGGTCAGCCCCAGCATTTT. This chain uses TRBV2 with TRBJ1-5; D is possibly TRBD1 (6 bases). Trimming took off 4 bases at V and 6 bases at J, with 19 bases between the two ends. Germline V gives CDR1 SNHLY, CDR2 FYNNEI. The CDR3 is made up of 16 amino acids.

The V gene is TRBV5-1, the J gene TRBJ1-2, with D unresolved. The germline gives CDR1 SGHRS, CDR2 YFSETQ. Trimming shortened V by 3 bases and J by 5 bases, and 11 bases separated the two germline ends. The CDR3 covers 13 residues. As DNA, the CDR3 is TGCGCCAGCAGCTCCGGGATCCATTATGGCTACACCTTC. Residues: CASSSGIHYGYTF. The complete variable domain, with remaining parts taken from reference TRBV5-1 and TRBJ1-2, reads KAGVTQTPRYLIKTRGQQVTLSCSPISGHRSVSWYQQTPGQGLQFLFEYFSETQRNKGNFPGRFSGRQFSNSRSEMNVSTLELGDSALYLCASSSGIHYGYTFGSGTRLTVV.

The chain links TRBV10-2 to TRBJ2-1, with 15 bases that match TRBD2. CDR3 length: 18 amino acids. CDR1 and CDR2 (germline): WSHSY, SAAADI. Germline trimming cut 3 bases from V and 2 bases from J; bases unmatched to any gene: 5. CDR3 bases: TGCGCCAGCAGTGAAGGGACTAGCGGGGGGTCCGCCTACAATGAGCAGTTCTTC. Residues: CASSEGTSGGSAYNEQFF.

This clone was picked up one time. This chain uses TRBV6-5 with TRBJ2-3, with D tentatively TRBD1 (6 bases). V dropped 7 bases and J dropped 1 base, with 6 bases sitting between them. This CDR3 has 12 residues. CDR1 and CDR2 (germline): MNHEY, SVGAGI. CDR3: CASNRGTDTQYF. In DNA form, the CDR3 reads TGTGCCAGCAACAGGGGCACAGATACGCAGTATTTT.

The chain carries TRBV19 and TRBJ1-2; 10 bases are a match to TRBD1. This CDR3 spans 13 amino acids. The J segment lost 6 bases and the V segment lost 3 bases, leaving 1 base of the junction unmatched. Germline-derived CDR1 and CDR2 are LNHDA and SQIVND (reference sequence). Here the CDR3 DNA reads TGTGCCAGTAGTATGGGGACAGGGGATGGCTACACCTTC. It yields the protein CASSMGTGDGYTF. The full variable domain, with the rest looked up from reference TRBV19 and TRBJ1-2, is DGGITQSPKYLFRKEGQNVTLSCEQNLNHDAMYWYRQDPGQGLRLIYYSQIVNDFQKGDIAEGYSVSREKKESFPLTVTSAQKNPTAFYLCASSMGTGDGYTFGSGTRLTVV.

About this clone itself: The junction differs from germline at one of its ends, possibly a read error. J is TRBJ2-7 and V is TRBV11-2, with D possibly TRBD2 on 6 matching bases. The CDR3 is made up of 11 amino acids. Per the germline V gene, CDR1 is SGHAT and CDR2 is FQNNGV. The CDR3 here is CASTSSNEQYF. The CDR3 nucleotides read TGTGCCAGTACTAGCTCCAACGAGCAGTACTTC.

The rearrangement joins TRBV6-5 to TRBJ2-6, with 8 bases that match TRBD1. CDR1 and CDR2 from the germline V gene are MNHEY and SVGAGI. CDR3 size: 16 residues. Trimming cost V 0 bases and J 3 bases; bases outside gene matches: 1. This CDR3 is CASSYSTGDGANVLTF. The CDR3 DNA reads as TGTGCCAGCAGTTACTCGACAGGGGATGGGGCCAACGTCCTGACTTTC.